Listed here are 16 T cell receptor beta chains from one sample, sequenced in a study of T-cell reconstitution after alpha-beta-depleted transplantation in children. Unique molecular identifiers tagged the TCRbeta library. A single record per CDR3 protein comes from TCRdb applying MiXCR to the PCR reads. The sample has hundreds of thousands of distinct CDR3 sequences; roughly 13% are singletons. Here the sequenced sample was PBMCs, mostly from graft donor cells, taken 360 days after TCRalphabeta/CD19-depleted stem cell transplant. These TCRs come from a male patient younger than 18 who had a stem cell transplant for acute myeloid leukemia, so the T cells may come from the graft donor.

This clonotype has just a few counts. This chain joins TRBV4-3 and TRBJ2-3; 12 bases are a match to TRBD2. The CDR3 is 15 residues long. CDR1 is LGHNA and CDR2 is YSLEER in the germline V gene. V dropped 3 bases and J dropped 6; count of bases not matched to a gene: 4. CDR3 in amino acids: CASSHYLAGGDTQYF. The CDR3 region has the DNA TGCGCCAGCAGCCATTATCTAGCGGGAGGGGATACGCAGTATTTT.

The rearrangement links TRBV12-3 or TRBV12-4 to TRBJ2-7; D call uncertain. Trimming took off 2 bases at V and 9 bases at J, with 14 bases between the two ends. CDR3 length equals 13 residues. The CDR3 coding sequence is TGTGCCAGCAGTTTAAAGGCTAGTCTTGTGCAGTACTTC. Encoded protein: CASSLKASLVQYF.

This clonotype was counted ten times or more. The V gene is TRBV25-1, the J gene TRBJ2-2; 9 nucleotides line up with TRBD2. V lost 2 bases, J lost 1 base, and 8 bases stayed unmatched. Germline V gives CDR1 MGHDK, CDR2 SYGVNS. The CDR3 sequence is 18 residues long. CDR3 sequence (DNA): TGTGCCAGCAGTGAACGGCTAGCGGGACGTTTGAACACCGGGGAGCTGTTTTTT. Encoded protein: CASSERLAGRLNTGELFF.

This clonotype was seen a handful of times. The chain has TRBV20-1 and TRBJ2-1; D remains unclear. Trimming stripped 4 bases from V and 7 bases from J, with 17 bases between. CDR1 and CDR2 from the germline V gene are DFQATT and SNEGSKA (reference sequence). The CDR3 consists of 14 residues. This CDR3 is CSAKSQLTHNEQFF. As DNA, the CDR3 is TGCAGTGCTAAGAGCCAGCTAACTCATAATGAGCAGTTCTTC.

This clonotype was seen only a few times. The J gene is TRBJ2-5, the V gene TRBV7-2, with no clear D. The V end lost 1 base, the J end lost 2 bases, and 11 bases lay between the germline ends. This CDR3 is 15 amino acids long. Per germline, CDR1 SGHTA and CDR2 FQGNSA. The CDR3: CASSLVAVGQETQYF. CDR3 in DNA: TGTGCCAGCAGCTTAGTCGCAGTGGGACAAGAGACCCAGTACTTC.

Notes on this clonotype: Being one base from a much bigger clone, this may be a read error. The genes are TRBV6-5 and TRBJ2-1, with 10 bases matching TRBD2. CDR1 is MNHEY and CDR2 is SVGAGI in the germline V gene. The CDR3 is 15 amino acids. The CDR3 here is CASSYASGSDNEQSF. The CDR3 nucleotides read TGTGCCAGCAGTTACGCTAGCGGGAGTGACAATGAGCAGTCCTTC.

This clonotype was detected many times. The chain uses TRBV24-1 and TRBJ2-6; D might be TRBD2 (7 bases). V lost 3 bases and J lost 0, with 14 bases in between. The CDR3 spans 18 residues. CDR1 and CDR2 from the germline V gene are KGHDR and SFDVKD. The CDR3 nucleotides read TGTGCCACCAGTGATCCCCGGGGGGCTCCCTCTGGGGCCAACGTCCTGACTTTC. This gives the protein CATSDPRGAPSGANVLTF.

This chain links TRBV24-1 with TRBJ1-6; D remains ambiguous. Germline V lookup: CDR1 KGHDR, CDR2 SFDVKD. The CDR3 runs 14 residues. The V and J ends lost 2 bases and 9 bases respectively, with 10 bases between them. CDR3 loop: CATSDSGGGSPLHF. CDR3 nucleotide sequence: TGTGCCACCAGTGATTCGGGCGGTGGTTCACCCCTCCACTTT.

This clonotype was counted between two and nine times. CDR3 residues: CASSSHDQARGPSGANVLTF. The DNA for the CDR3 is TGTGCCAGCAGCTCACACGACCAGGCCAGGGGGCCCTCTGGGGCCAACGTCCTGACTTTC. V gene TRBV11-1 combines with J gene TRBJ2-6, with 8 bases matching TRBD1. CDR1 and CDR2 from the germline V gene are SGHAT and FQDESV (reference sequence). The V and J ends lost 4 bases and 0 bases, in that order; junction bases with no gene match: 14. The CDR3 sequence is 20 residues long.

The CDR3 region has the DNA TGTGCCAGCAGTTACGTAACCGGGACAGGCCGAGAGACCCAGTACTTC. Protein: CASSYVTGTGRETQYF. The chain employs TRBV6-2 or TRBV6-3 and TRBJ2-5; 8 bases match TRBD1. This CDR3 is 16 amino acids long. The trim removed 2 bases at V and 4 bases at J, leaving 9 bases unmatched. Per germline, CDR1 MNHEY and CDR2 SVGEGT.

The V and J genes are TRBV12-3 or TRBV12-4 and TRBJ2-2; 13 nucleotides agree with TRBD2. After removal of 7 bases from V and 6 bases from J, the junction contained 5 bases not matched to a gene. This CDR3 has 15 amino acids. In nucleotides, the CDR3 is TGTGCCAGCACCAGGACTAGCGGGAGTTCCGGGGAGCTGTTTTTT. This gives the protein CASTRTSGSSGELFF.

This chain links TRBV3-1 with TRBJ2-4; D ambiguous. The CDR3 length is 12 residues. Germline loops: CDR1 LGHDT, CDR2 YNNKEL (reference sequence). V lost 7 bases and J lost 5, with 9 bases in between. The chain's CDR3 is CASTRVQNIQYF. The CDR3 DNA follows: TGTGCCAGCACGCGAGTACAAAACATTCAGTACTTC.

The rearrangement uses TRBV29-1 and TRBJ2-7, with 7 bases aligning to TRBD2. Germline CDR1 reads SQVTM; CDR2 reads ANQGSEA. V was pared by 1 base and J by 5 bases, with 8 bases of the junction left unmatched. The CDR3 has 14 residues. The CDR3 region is CSVEGLRERNEQYF. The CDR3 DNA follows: TGCAGCGTTGAAGGTTTGCGGGAGCGCAACGAGCAGTACTTC.

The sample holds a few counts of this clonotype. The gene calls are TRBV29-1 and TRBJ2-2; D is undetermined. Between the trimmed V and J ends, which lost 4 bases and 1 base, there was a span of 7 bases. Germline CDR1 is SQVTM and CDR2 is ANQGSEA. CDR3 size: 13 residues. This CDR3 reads CSVGMLNTGELFF. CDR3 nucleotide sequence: TGCAGCGTTGGTATGCTGAACACCGGGGAGCTGTTTTTT.

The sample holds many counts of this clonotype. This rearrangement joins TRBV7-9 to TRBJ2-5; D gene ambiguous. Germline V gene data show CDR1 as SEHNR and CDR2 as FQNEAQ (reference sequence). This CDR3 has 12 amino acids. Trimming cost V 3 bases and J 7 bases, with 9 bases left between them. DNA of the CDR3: TGTGCCAGCAGCTTGGATGTTTGGACCCAGTACTTC. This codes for CASSLDVWTQYF.

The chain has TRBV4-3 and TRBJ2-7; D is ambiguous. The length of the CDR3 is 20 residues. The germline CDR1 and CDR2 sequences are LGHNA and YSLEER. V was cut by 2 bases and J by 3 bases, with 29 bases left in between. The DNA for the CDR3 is TGCGCCAGCAGCCAACGCTATTATAGGCAGCCAGAGGAGTCAGTCTACGAGCAGTACTTC. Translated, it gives CASSQRYYRQPEESVYEQYF.